Listed below are T cell receptor beta chains from one sample, sequenced in a study of T cell responses to AZD1222 COVID-19 vaccine. The method was immunoSEQ multiplex PCR; TCRdb's version includes in-frame clones alone and lacks a portion of them. The sample holds about 130,000 clones, more than 85% seen once. The specimen was peripheral blood, collected on day 0 of AZD1222 vaccination. Receptors were obtained from an adult in good health. The conserved cysteine and the conserved F or W are not part of the CDR3 here. A D gene is named only where the DNA matches it firmly.

D gene	V gene	J gene	CDR3 protein
TRBD2	TRBV18	TRBJ2-7	ASSRLAGMDEQY
.	TRBV29-1	TRBJ1-1	SVGLLVNTEAF
.	TRBV7-6	TRBJ2-2	ASSLVSGYTGELF
.	TRBV12-3/TRBV12-4	TRBJ1-1	ASTRDRTEAF
.	TRBV28	TRBJ2-1	ASRGAGVDEQF
.	TRBV5-1	TRBJ2-3	ASSLTSTDTQY
TRBD2	TRBV18	TRBJ2-5	ASSPTSGVVKETQY
.	TRBV3-1/TRBV3-2	TRBJ1-5	ASSQGTSNQPQH
.	TRBV7-9	TRBJ1-2	ASSAEGLLHGYT
.	TRBV5-1	TRBJ2-7	ASSQPGGSPYEQY
.	TRBV29-1	TRBJ1-2	SVGQGRNYGYT
.	TRBV28	TRBJ1-2	ASSWTAYGYT
.	TRBV3-1/TRBV3-2	TRBJ2-1	ASSQDESEQF
TRBD2	TRBV4-2	TRBJ2-3	AIGLAGNTDTQY
.	TRBV12-3/TRBV12-4	TRBJ1-1	ASSSHERTEAF
TRBD1	TRBV6-6	TRBJ1-1	ASRGITGTENTEAF
TRBD1	TRBV2	TRBJ1-5	ASRGQGSQPQH
.	TRBV7-9	TRBJ2-3	ASSVSTDTQY
TRBD1	TRBV13	TRBJ2-1	ASSVTGGRVNEQF
.	TRBV7-9	TRBJ1-6	ASSLAGINSPLH
TRBD2	TRBV10-2	TRBJ2-7	ASSDWVAGVWTEQY
.	TRBV9	TRBJ2-1	ASSVSPGPPGRYEQF
.	TRBV12-3/TRBV12-4	TRBJ2-3	ASSLDQGDTQY
.	TRBV5-1	TRBJ1-1	ASSNGTSSGTEAF
TRBD1	TRBV6-6	TRBJ1-2	ASSYSRTGVNYGYT
.	TRBV6-5	TRBJ1-2	ASSQGDNLNYGYT
TRBD2	TRBV4-2	TRBJ2-3	ASSPSSGASTDTQY
.	TRBV6-5	TRBJ1-6	ASTPRRDSPLH
TRBD1	TRBV19	TRBJ1-1	ASTDTGASNTEAF
TRBD2	TRBV14	TRBJ2-3	ASSQRTSGYTDTQY
.	TRBV11-2	TRBJ1-1	ASSLKGSNTEAF
.	TRBV7-9	TRBJ1-2	ASSSPADRPMSYT
TRBD1	TRBV5-1	TRBJ2-7	ASSAVQGDSYEQY
.	TRBV18	TRBJ1-3	ASSPPGGAGNTIY
.	TRBV6-6	TRBJ2-7	ASRYRAGSYEQY
TRBD1	TRBV11-2	TRBJ2-1	ASSGSRGLVRNNEQF
.	TRBV19	TRBJ2-1	ASSLPGPPNNEQF
.	TRBV7-9	TRBJ1-4	ASSGGVPANEKLF
.	TRBV7-9	TRBJ2-5	ASSLTGREGTQY
.	TRBV27	TRBJ2-7	ASSFSPGGLGEQY
.	TRBV18	TRBJ1-1	ASSQGGYTEAF
TRBD1	TRBV18	TRBJ1-2	ASSPGQGASTNYGYT
.	TRBV29-1	TRBJ1-1	SVGPTAGGRRTEAF
TRBD1	TRBV7-2	TRBJ1-3	ASSLDRGINTIY
.	TRBV2	TRBJ1-5	ASSYGQNLQPQH
TRBD1	TRBV5-1	TRBJ1-2	ASSLSQGAGYGYT
.	TRBV2	TRBJ1-5	ASSALLGPQH
.	TRBV7-9	TRBJ1-1	ASSLNRVSAF
.	TRBV5-1	TRBJ2-7	ASSSDNYLYEQY
.	TRBV10-2	TRBJ2-4	ASSDGVGQY
.	TRBV5-6	TRBJ2-3	ASRNGPTGDTQY
.	TRBV11-2	TRBJ1-2	ASSTNYGYT
.	TRBV9	TRBJ2-1	ASSVGGHNEQF
TRBD1	TRBV6-5	TRBJ1-2	ASSYGTGIGNYGYT
.	TRBV7-2	TRBJ1-5	ASSLAEGQPQH
.	TRBV13	TRBJ2-1	ASSLDVNEQF
.	TRBV12-3/TRBV12-4	TRBJ1-1	ASSLSIDTEAF
.	TRBV3-1/TRBV3-2	TRBJ2-7	ASSRLNPHEQY
TRBD1	TRBV3-1/TRBV3-2	TRBJ1-2	ASNKGQGNGYT
TRBD1	TRBV5-1	TRBJ2-5	ASSRPGGGQETQY